The present TCR beta chain was sequenced within a study of blood T cell repertoires in COVID-19. Study-wide context: Samples of COVID-19 (acute and convalescent) were obtained from the United States, Italy and Spain. T cells, B-cell-depleted T cells, or PBMCs supplied cDNA or gDNA.

Original analysis: Amplification with reference gene primers provided the estimates of nucleated cell counts. Sequencing used immunoSEQ multiplex PCR; TCRdb keeps in-frame clones, though not all of them. The D gene and trimming were derived from the DNA, and the V and J assignments and clone size from that table. The sample yields about 230,000 clones, over 80% seen once. This CDR3 has 14 amino acids. Trimming removed 1 base from V and 6 bases from J, with 9 bases in between. Germline V lookup: CDR1 KGHSH, CDR2 LQKENI. This clone has a single count. This TCR derives from a woman in her 70s with active or convalescent COVID-19. The chain carries TRBV18 and TRBJ2-2; tentatively, D is TRBD2 (5 bases). The sample was peripheral blood. The CDR3 region has the DNA TGTGCCAGCTCACCACTTACGGGATCCGGGGAGCTGTTTTTT. Translated: CASSPLTGSGELFF.